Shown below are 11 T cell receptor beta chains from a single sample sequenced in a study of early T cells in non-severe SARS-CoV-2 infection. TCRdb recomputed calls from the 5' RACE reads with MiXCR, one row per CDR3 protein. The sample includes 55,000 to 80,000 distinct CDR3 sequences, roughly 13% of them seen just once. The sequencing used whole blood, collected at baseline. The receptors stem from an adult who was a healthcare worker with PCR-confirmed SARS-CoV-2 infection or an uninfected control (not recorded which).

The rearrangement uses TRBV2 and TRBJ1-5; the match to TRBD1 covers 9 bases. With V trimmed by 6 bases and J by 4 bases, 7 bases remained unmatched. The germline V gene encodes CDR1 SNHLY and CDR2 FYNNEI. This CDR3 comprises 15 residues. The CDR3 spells CASSTWTGENQPQHF. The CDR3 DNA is TGTGCCAGCAGCACCTGGACAGGGGAAAATCAGCCCCAGCATTTT. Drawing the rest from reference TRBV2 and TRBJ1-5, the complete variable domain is EPEVTQTPSHQVTQMGQEVILRCVPISNHLYFYWYRQILGQKVEFLVSFYNNEISEKSEIFDDQFSVERPDGSNFTLKIRSTKLEDSAMYFCASSTWTGENQPQHFGDGTRLSIL.

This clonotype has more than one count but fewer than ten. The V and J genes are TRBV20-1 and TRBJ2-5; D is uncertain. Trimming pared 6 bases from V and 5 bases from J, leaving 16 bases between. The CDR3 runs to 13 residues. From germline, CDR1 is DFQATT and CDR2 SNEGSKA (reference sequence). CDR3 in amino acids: CSATDLTLETQYF. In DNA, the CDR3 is TGCAGTGCAACAGACTTGACCTTGGAGACCCAGTACTTC.

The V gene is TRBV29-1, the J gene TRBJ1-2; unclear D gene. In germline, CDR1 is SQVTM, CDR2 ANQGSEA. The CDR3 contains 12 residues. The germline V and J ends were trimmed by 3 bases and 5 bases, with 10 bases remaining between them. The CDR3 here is CSVDKAEYGYTF. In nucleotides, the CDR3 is TGCAGCGTTGATAAGGCGGAGTATGGCTACACCTTC. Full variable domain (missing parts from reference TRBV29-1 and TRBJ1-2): SAVISQKPSRDICQRGTSLTIQCQVDSQVTMMFWYRQQPGQSLTLIATANQGSEATYESGFVIDKFPISRPNLTFSTLTVSNMSPEDSSIYLCSVDKAEYGYTFGSGTRLTVV.

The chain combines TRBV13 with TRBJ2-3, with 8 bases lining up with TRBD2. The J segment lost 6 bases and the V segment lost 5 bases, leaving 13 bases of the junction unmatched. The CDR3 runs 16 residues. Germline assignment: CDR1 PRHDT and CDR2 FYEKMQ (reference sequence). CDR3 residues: CASSGRDDSGDDTQYF. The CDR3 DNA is TGTGCCAGCAGCGGACGGGATGATAGCGGGGATGATACGCAGTATTTT.

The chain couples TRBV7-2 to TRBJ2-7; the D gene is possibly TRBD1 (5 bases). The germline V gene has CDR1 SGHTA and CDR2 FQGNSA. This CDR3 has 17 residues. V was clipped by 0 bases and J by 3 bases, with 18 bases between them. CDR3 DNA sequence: TGTGCCAGCAGCTTAGCTAACCCGGGCAGGGCGATCTACGAGCAGTACTTC. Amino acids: CASSLANPGRAIYEQYF.

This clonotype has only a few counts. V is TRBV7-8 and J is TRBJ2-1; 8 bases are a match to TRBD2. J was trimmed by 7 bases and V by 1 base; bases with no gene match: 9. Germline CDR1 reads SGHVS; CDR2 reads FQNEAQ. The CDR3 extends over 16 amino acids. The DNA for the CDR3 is TGTGCCAGCAGCTTAGTACAGGGCGGACTAGCAAATGAGCAGTTCTTC. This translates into CASSLVQGGLANEQFF.

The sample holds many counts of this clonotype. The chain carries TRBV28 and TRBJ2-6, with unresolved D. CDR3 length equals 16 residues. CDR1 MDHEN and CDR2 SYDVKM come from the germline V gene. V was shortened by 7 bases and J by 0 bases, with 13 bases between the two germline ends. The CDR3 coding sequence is TGTGCCAGCACTCCCTGGCGGACCTCTGGGGCCAACGTCCTGACTTTC. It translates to CASTPWRTSGANVLTF.

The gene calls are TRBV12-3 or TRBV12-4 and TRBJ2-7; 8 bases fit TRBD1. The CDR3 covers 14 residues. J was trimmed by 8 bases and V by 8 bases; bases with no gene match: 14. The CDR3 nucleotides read TGTGCCAGCTCCCCTTCGGACAGGGTGGATCAGCAGTACTTC. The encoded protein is CASSPSDRVDQQYF.

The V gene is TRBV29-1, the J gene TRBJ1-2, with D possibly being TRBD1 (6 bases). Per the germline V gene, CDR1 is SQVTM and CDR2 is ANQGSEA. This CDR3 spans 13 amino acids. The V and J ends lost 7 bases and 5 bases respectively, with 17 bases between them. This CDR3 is CSAQTGGGYGYTF. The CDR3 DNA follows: TGCAGCGCCCAGACGGGGGGCGGTTATGGCTACACCTTC.

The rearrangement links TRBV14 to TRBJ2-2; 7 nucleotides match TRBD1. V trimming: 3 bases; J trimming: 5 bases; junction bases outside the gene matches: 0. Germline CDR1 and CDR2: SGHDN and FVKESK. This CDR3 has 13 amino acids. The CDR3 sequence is CASSQTGTGELFF. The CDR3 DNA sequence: TGTGCCAGCAGCCAGACAGGGACCGGGGAGCTGTTTTTT.

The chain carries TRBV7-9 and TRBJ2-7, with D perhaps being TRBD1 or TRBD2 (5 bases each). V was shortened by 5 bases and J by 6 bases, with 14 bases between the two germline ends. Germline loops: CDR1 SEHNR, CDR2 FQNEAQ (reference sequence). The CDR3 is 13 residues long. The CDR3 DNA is TGTGCCAGCAGCCGGATAAGTGGGGGCGAGCAGTACTTC. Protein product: CASSRISGGEQYF.